This entry is about one T cell receptor beta chain. This sample is drawn from a study of blood T cell repertoires in COVID-19. Study context: Some COVID-19 samples were acute and others convalescent; all came from the United States, Italy and Spain. PBMCs, B-cell-depleted T cells, or T cells provided the cDNA or gDNA that made up the material.

V dropped 1 base and J dropped 4 bases, with 14 bases sitting between them. This CDR3 contains 16 residues. Germline V gene data show CDR1 as MGHRA and CDR2 as YSYEKL. In the authors' methods: Researchers report that nucleated cell counts were estimated from reference gene primer amplification. Only in-frame clones appear in the TCRdb table, and some are missing; sequencing was by immunoSEQ multiplex PCR. That table gives V, J and clone size, and the DNA gave D and trimming. The sample carries some 190,000 clones, 80% to 90% recorded once. This receptor was identified in a man aged 55 to 70 with acute or convalescent COVID-19. This chain connects TRBV4-1 to TRBJ1-3; D perhaps matches TRBD1 (6 bases). Sequencing input: peripheral blood. The CDR3 region has the DNA TGCGCCAGCAGCCAAGTAGGACAGTTCCTCGGAAACACCATATATTTT. It translates to CASSQVGQFLGNTIYF.